This entry features one TCR beta chain sequence. Its antigen is unidentified. The data derive from a study of cytomegalovirus exposure and HLA in healthy donors. Across the whole study: There were some 81 million unique TCRs (from HLA-typed donors) in an early data release.

The CDR3 sequence is 14 residues long. The V and J ends lost 7 bases and 6 bases respectively, with 19 bases between them. Germline V gene sequence: CDR1 MNHEY, CDR2 SVGAGI. Study-level points and caveats: Later analysis identified a missense DCLRE1C variant that was linked to TCR beta V- and J-gene trimming. The authors reported that TCR beta sequences could predict HLA-A and HLA-B alleles. These predictions were accurate for most subjects in the first cohort.

It was with 60 Vbeta and 13 Jbeta primers that the PCR ran. Sequenced by immunoSEQ multiplex PCR; TCRdb stores in-frame clones only, minus some. This sample has tens of thousands of clones, with around 71% found just once. Sequences were obtained from PBMCs. V usage is TRBV6-5 and J usage is TRBJ2-7, with D perhaps matching TRBD1 (5 bases). The receptor was isolated from a man aged 30 to 45 in good health and CMV-seronegative. As DNA, the CDR3 is TGTGCCAGCACCCAAAAACCCAGGGAACGCGAGCAGTACTTC. It is translated as CASTQKPREREQYF.